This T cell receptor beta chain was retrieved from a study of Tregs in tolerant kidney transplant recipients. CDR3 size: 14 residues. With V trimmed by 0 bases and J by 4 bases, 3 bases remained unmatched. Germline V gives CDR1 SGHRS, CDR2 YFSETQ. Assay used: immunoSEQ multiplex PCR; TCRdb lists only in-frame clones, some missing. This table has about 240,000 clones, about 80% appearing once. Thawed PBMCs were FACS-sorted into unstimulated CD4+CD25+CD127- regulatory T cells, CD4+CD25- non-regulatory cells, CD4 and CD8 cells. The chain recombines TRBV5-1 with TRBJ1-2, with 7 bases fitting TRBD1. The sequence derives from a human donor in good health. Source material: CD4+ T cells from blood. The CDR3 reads CASSLGGDSYGYTF. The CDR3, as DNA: TGCGCCAGCAGCTTGGGAGGGGACAGCTATGGCTACACCTTC.